This passage covers 21 T cell receptor beta chains from one sample sequenced in a study of cytomegalovirus exposure and HLA in healthy donors. The PCR ran on 60 Vbeta and 13 Jbeta primers. Measured with immunoSEQ multiplex PCR; TCRdb has only the in-frame clones, and not every one. The repertoire holds 100,000 to 120,000 clones, around 84% seen once, with 1% to 1.5% in the top ten. Sequences were obtained from PBMCs. These receptor sequences come from a woman aged 30 to 39 in good health and CMV-seronegative.

V gene TRBV5-6 combines with J gene TRBJ1-5; 7 bases are a match to TRBD1. The CDR3 consists of 14 residues. The V gene end was trimmed by 4 bases and the J gene end by 7 bases; junction bases not matched to a gene: 8. Germline V CDR1 and CDR2: SGHDT, YYEEEE. This chain's CDR3 is CASSHTGVGQPQHF. The CDR3 region has the DNA TGTGCCAGCAGCCATACAGGGGTCGGGCAGCCCCAGCATTTT.

This rearrangement joins TRBV4-2 to TRBJ1-1, with D tentatively TRBD1 (6 bases). Per the germline V gene, CDR1 is LGHNA and CDR2 is YNFKEQ. The CDR3 contains 15 residues. The germline V and J ends were trimmed by 4 bases and 3 bases, with 15 bases remaining between them. For the CDR3, the DNA is TGTGCCAGCAGCCCTGCAGGGGAAGCGGACACTGAAGCTTTCTTT. Protein: CASSPAGEADTEAFF.

The J gene is TRBJ2-7, the V gene TRBV4-2, with 7 bases matching TRBD2. Trimming removed 1 base from V and 4 bases from J; junction bases left unmatched: 7. The germline gives CDR1 LGHNA, CDR2 YNFKEQ. There are 15 residues in the CDR3. CDR3 in DNA: TGTGCCAGCAGCCAAGTTCCGACTAGCAGGTACGAGCAGTACTTC. It yields the protein CASSQVPTSRYEQYF.

The rearrangement uses TRBV4-1 and TRBJ2-4, with D possibly being TRBD2 (6 bases). Germline V lookup: CDR1 MGHRA, CDR2 YSYEKL. Trimming cost V 0 bases and J 1 base, with 13 bases left between them. This CDR3 contains 17 residues. The CDR3 reads CASSQDRSGAAKNIQYF. Written as DNA, the CDR3 is TGCGCCAGCAGCCAAGATAGATCGGGAGCGGCCAAAAACATTCAGTACTTC.

This chain uses TRBV15 with TRBJ1-4; no definite D call. Trimming shortened V by 4 bases and J by 0 bases, and 12 bases separated the two germline ends. This CDR3 comprises 16 residues. Germline loops: CDR1 LNHNV, CDR2 YYDKDF (reference sequence). The CDR3: CATSIGDIATNEKLFF. The CDR3 nucleotides are TGTGCCACCAGCATTGGTGACATCGCAACTAATGAAAAACTGTTTTTT.

This clone was picked up a small number of times. The chain is built from TRBV6-1 and TRBJ1-1, with D possibly being TRBD1 (6 bases). The germline CDR1 and CDR2 sequences are MNHNS and SASEGT. V lost 7 bases and J lost 3, with 15 bases in between. The CDR3 is 14 amino acids. CDR3 in amino acids: CASTYRVLDTEAFF. Written as DNA, the CDR3 is TGTGCCAGCACCTACAGGGTACTAGACACTGAAGCTTTCTTT.

The J gene is TRBJ1-5, the V gene TRBV7-8, with D perhaps matching TRBD1 (5 bases). In germline, CDR1 is SGHVS, CDR2 FQNEAQ. The CDR3 sequence is 15 residues long. The V end was cut by 0 bases, the J end by 3 bases, with 9 bases between. DNA for the CDR3: TGTGCCAGCAGCTTAGCGGCAGGGTCCAATCAGCCCCAGCATTTT. Amino acid sequence: CASSLAAGSNQPQHF.

The chain carries TRBV11-2 and TRBJ1-5, with D maybe TRBD1 (5 bases). Germline CDR1 SGHAT, CDR2 FQNNGV. The CDR3 consists of 15 residues. Trimming left V 3 bases short and J 0 bases short, with 9 bases between. CDR3 sequence (DNA): TGTGCCAGCAGCTTGAAGGGGTATAGCAATCAGCCCCAGCATTTT. Protein: CASSLKGYSNQPQHF.

This clone came up a few times. The rearrangement links TRBV30 to TRBJ1-5, with TRBD1 matching 9 bases. V gave up 0 bases and J gave up 4 bases; unmatched junction bases: 4. The V gene's germline CDR1 is GTSNPN and CDR2 SVGIG (reference sequence). The CDR3 extends over 15 amino acids. DNA of the CDR3: TGTGCCTGGAGTGTACGGACAGGGGTTAATCAGCCCCAGCATTTT. Its translation: CAWSVRTGVNQPQHF.

The rearrangement links TRBV9 to TRBJ2-1, with TRBD2 as a possible D gene (5 bases). The CDR3 is 15 residues long. CDR1 SGDLS and CDR2 YYNGEE come from the germline V gene. Trimming shortened V by 0 bases and J by 7 bases, and 14 bases separated the two germline ends. CDR3 loop: CASSVGHTWRNEQFF. DNA for the CDR3: TGTGCCAGCAGCGTAGGCCATACCTGGAGGAATGAGCAGTTCTTC.

In its sample, this clone was seen once. The genes are TRBV11-2 and TRBJ2-7; D remains ambiguous. CDR1 is SGHAT and CDR2 is FQNNGV in the germline V gene. V lost 5 bases and J lost 0, with 11 bases in between. The CDR3 runs to 14 residues. CDR3 in amino acids: CASSASHTSYEQYF. The CDR3 nucleotides read TGTGCCAGCAGCGCTAGTCACACCTCCTACGAGCAGTACTTC.

The sample holds a few counts of this clone. The chain is built from TRBV7-8 and TRBJ2-1; 11 nucleotides align to TRBD1. The V gene's germline CDR1 is SGHVS and CDR2 FQNEAQ. Trimming removed 3 bases from V and 10 bases from J; junction bases left unmatched: 8. This CDR3 is built from 15 residues. This chain's CDR3 is CASSFGQGAREEQFF. DNA of the CDR3: TGTGCCAGCAGCTTCGGACAGGGGGCGCGGGAGGAGCAGTTCTTC.

The rearrangement joins TRBV4-3 to TRBJ1-1; tentative D call: TRBD1 (5 bases). The CDR3 extends over 16 amino acids. Between the trimmed V and J ends, which lost 0 bases and 4 bases, there was a span of 15 bases. Looked up from germline, CDR1 is LGHNA and CDR2 is YSLEER. For the CDR3, the DNA is TGCGCCAGCAGCCAAGATCTTGTTGGCAGGGTCACTGAAGCTTTCTTT. It is translated as CASSQDLVGRVTEAFF.

The chain is built from TRBV28 and TRBJ1-1, with D possibly being TRBD1 (5 bases). The germline CDR1 and CDR2 sequences are MDHEN and SYDVKM. V gave up 8 bases and J gave up 1 base, with 14 bases separating them. The CDR3 consists of 14 residues. The CDR3 sequence: CASGAQTGNTEAFF. The CDR3 coding sequence is TGTGCCAGCGGAGCCCAAACAGGGAACACTGAAGCTTTCTTT.

This rearrangement joins TRBV19 to TRBJ1-2, with 9 bases that match TRBD1. There are 14 residues in the CDR3. The V gene's germline CDR1 is LNHDA and CDR2 SQIVND (reference sequence). Trimming cost V 7 bases and J 4 bases; bases outside gene matches: 7. The CDR3 is CASINPGQGYGYTF. The CDR3 nucleotides read TGTGCCAGTATCAATCCGGGACAGGGCTATGGCTACACCTTC.

The rearrangement uses TRBV5-1 and TRBJ2-5; 8 bases are a match to TRBD1. With 3 bases clipped from V and 6 bases from J, the junction kept 10 bases outside the gene matches. CDR3 length: 15 amino acids. Germline CDR1 reads SGHRS; CDR2 reads YFSETQ. CDR3 in DNA: TGCGCCAGCAGCTACGCCGACAGGGGCTTGAAGACCCAGTACTTC. Its translation is CASSYADRGLKTQYF.

This clone was observed a few times. The chain couples TRBV25-1 to TRBJ2-5, with TRBD2 matching over 11 bases. After removal of 8 bases from V and 4 bases from J, the junction contained 18 bases not matched to a gene. The CDR3 consists of 18 residues. Germline CDR1 and CDR2: MGHDK and SYGVNS. CDR3 in amino acids: CASGLAGGPFLRGETQYF. Written as DNA, the CDR3 is TGTGCCAGCGGATTAGCGGGAGGGCCTTTTTTACGAGGAGAGACCCAGTACTTC.

This clone was counted a single time. The chain carries TRBV28 and TRBJ1-5; TRBD1 matches at 7 bases. There are 15 residues in the CDR3. J lost 0 bases, V lost 5 bases, and 4 bases had no gene match. Germline loops: CDR1 MDHEN, CDR2 SYDVKM. CDR3 nucleotides: TGTGCCAGCAGTGGGGGACAGTATAGCAATCAGCCCCAGCATTTT. This encodes CASSGGQYSNQPQHF.

Here the CDR3 DNA reads TGTGCCAGCAGCCACAGGGGAAATTCACCCCTCCACTTT. Amino acids: CASSHRGNSPLHF. This sequence joins TRBV6-1 and TRBJ1-6, with 7 bases fitting TRBD1. CDR1 is MNHNS, CDR2 SASEGT, per germline. The CDR3 totals 13 residues. J gave up 7 bases and V 6 bases, and 3 bases lay outside the gene matches.

This clone was counted a single time. CDR3 region: CASSQGPSGAGGELFF. The CDR3 DNA reads TGCGCCAGCAGCCAAGGGCCTAGCGGCGCGGGCGGGGAGCTGTTTTTT. This sequence joins TRBV4-3 and TRBJ2-2; 7 positions match TRBD2. In germline, CDR1 is LGHNA, CDR2 YSLEER. With V trimmed by 1 base and J by 7 bases, 9 bases remained unmatched. The CDR3 covers 16 residues.

The chain is built from TRBV27 and TRBJ1-2; weak D call: TRBD1 (5 bases). Looked up from germline, CDR1 is MNHEY and CDR2 is SMNVEV (reference sequence). The CDR3 spans 14 residues. V was pared by 5 bases and J by 4 bases, with 14 bases between. Written as DNA, the CDR3 is TGTGCCAGCAGTCCGGGACTCATTTTCTATGGCTACACCTTC. This translates into CASSPGLIFYGYTF.